This entry lists 24 T cell receptor beta chains sequenced from one sample in a study of blood T cell repertoires in COVID-19. Clones were read by immunoSEQ multiplex PCR, and TCRdb kept only the in-frame ones, dropping some. The sample lists 390,000 or so clones, 86% occurring once. The sequencing input was peripheral blood. The receptors originated from a woman aged 25 to 39 with active or convalescent COVID-19.

This clone showed up just once. This chain connects TRBV7-2 to TRBJ2-7; D is unresolved. V lost 1 base and J 1 base, leaving 8 bases between the germline ends. CDR3 length: 14 residues. Germline CDR1 reads SGHTA; CDR2 reads FQGNSA. CDR3 DNA sequence: TGTGCCAGCAGCTTAGGCAGGCAGTCCTACGAGCAGTACTTC. It encodes CASSLGRQSYEQYF.

The CDR3 reads CASSQVQGRGYTF. The CDR3, as DNA: TGTGCCAGCAGCCAAGTCCAGGGTCGAGGCTACACCTTC. The chain combines TRBV3-1 (or the pseudogene TRBV3-2) with TRBJ1-2, with D perhaps TRBD1 (5 bases). V lost 1 base and J 8 bases, leaving 11 bases between the germline ends. This CDR3 spans 13 amino acids. Germline V CDR1 and CDR2: LGHDT, YNNKEL (reference sequence).

Turning to this clone: Other DNA sequences from this sample encode an identical CDR3 as well. V usage is TRBV27 and J usage is TRBJ1-2, with 8 bases identical to TRBD1. Unmatched junction bases numbered 4, after V lost 6 bases and J lost 4 bases. The CDR3 runs 13 residues. CDR1 MNHEY and CDR2 SMNVEV come from the germline V gene (reference sequence). The CDR3 is CASRTTGGYGYTF. CDR3 bases: TGTGCCAGCAGAACCACAGGGGGCTATGGCTACACCTTC.

This chain uses TRBV27 with TRBJ1-4; 8 bases are shared with TRBD1. J gave up 6 bases and V 5 bases, and 8 bases lay outside the gene matches. The CDR3 consists of 15 residues. The germline CDR1 and CDR2 sequences are MNHEY and SMNVEV (reference sequence). The CDR3 DNA reads as TGTGCCAGCAGTACAACCAGGGGGCAAGATGAAAAACTGTTTTTT. This gives the protein CASSTTRGQDEKLFF.

This clone was seen once. The chain combines TRBV3-1 (or the pseudogene TRBV3-2) with TRBJ1-5; 8 bases map to TRBD1. J lost 4 bases, V lost 1 base, and 12 bases had no gene match. This CDR3 spans 18 amino acids. Germline values: CDR1 LGHDT, CDR2 YNNKEL (reference sequence). This CDR3 reads CASSQGRGATGVNQPQHF. DNA of the CDR3: TGTGCCAGCAGCCAAGGCCGAGGGGCGACAGGGGTTAATCAGCCCCAGCATTTT.

The chain carries TRBV21-1 and TRBJ2-2; TRBD1 is the table's D call, not checked against the DNA. TRBV21-1 is labeled a pseudogene. This CDR3 spans 18 amino acids. The chain's CDR3 is CASSKEVQGSNSAGELFF. CDR3 coding DNA: TGTGCCAGCAGCAAAGAGGTCCAGGGTAGTAATTCGGCCGGGGAGCTGTTTTTT.

V gene TRBV6-5 combines with J gene TRBJ1-1; 7 bases fit TRBD1. V trimming: 6 bases; J trimming: 3 bases; junction bases outside the gene matches: 7. The CDR3 extends over 14 amino acids. From germline, CDR1 is MNHEY and CDR2 SVGAGI. The CDR3 loop is CASRPGQWDTEAFF. CDR3 coding DNA: TGTGCCAGCAGACCGGGACAGTGGGACACTGAAGCTTTCTTT.

The chain uses TRBV12-5 and TRBJ2-5; D is perhaps TRBD2 (5 bases). In germline, CDR1 is LGHNT, CDR2 FRNRAP. Trimming took off 2 bases at V and 0 bases at J, with 13 bases between the two ends. This CDR3 has 16 residues. The CDR3 coding sequence is TGTGCTAGTGGTTTGAGGAGCGGTTTGTACCAAGAGACCCAGTACTTC. Residues: CASGLRSGLYQETQYF.

On this clone itself: Other DNA sequences in this sample translate to the same CDR3. CDR3 in amino acids: CASSISRGNTEAFF. CDR3 nucleotides: TGTGCCAGTAGTATCTCCAGGGGGAACACTGAAGCTTTCTTT. This chain uses TRBV19 with TRBJ1-1; weak D call: TRBD1 (6 bases). The CDR3 has 14 residues. Trimming removed 3 bases from V and 1 base from J, with 9 bases in between. Germline V CDR1 and CDR2: LNHDA, SQIVND (reference sequence). Together with reference TRBV19 and TRBJ1-1, the CDR3 gives the full variable domain: DGGITQSPKYLFRKEGQNVTLSCEQNLNHDAMYWYRQDPGQGLRLIYYSQIVNDFQKGDIAEGYSVSREKKESFPLTVTSAQKNPTAFYLCASSISRGNTEAFFGQGTRLTVV.

The rearrangement joins TRBV6-5 to TRBJ1-5; 9 bases match TRBD1. Germline CDR1 is MNHEY and CDR2 is SVGAGI. The CDR3 totals 15 residues. Trimming cost V 5 bases and J 7 bases; bases outside gene matches: 9. In DNA form, the CDR3 reads TGTGCCAGCAGTCCCGGGACAGGGTTCGGGCAGCCCCAGCATTTT. Its translation: CASSPGTGFGQPQHF.

The genes are TRBV2 and TRBJ2-1; a possible D gene is TRBD2 (7 bases). Trimming cost V 4 bases and J 0 bases, with 10 bases left between them. Germline lookup yields CDR1 SNHLY and CDR2 FYNNEI. The CDR3 is 15 residues long. The CDR3 DNA reads TGTGCCAGCAGTGGACGGGGGGCCTCCTACAATGAGCAGTTCTTC. Its translation: CASSGRGASYNEQFF.

The chain couples TRBV5-1 to TRBJ2-7; 10 nucleotides line up with TRBD2. V lost 3 bases, J lost 5 bases, and 8 bases stayed unmatched. The CDR3 consists of 15 residues. CDR1 and CDR2 (germline): SGHRS, YFSETQ. The CDR3 reads CASSSNSGRIDEQYF. CDR3 coding DNA: TGCGCCAGCAGCTCGAATAGCGGGAGGATCGACGAGCAGTACTTC.

The chain joins TRBV7-8 to TRBJ2-1, with 7 bases fitting TRBD1. V lost 2 bases, J lost 4 bases, and 17 bases stayed unmatched. The length of the CDR3 is 19 residues. Germline V gene data show CDR1 as SGHVS and CDR2 as FQNEAQ. The CDR3 bases are TGTGCCAGCAGCTTAAAGGGCCAGGGGGATACAACGTCTTACAATGAGCAGTTCTTC. The encoded protein is CASSLKGQGDTTSYNEQFF. The entire variable domain, with the rest obtained from reference TRBV7-8 and TRBJ2-1, is as follows: GAGVSQSPRYKVAKRGQDVALRCDPISGHVSLFWYQQALGQGPEFLTYFQNEAQLDKSGLPSDRFFAERPEGSVSTLKIQRTQQEDSAVYLCASSLKGQGDTTSYNEQFFGPGTRLTVL.

The chain joins TRBV30 to TRBJ1-1; maybe TRBD1 (5 bases). Germline V gene data show CDR1 as GTSNPN and CDR2 as SVGIG (reference sequence). The CDR3 is 13 residues long. With 0 bases removed from V and 6 bases from J, the gap between germline ends came to 11 bases. The DNA for the CDR3 is TGTGCCTGGAGTGTGGGGGGTTGGGCTGAAGCTTTCTTT. Protein: CAWSVGGWAEAFF.

On this clone itself: This sample also contains other DNA sequences that code for the same CDR3. This rearrangement joins TRBV29-1 to TRBJ1-1, with a tentative D call TRBD1 (6 bases). The V gene's germline CDR1 is SQVTM and CDR2 ANQGSEA. This CDR3 is 13 amino acids long. Trimming pared 4 bases from V and 0 bases from J, leaving 9 bases between. CDR3 DNA sequence: TGCAGCGTTGCCGGGACATTGAACACTGAAGCTTTCTTT. This codes for CSVAGTLNTEAFF.

The J gene is TRBJ1-2, the V gene TRBV7-2; 9 nucleotides align to TRBD1. This CDR3 contains 14 residues. V gave up 8 bases and J gave up 4 bases; unmatched junction bases: 8. Germline assignment: CDR1 SGHTA and CDR2 FQGNSA. The CDR3 loop reads CASQRDRDSYGYTF. In DNA form, the CDR3 reads TGTGCCAGCCAACGGGACAGGGACTCCTATGGCTACACCTTC.

This clone appeared a single time. V usage is TRBV5-5 and J usage is TRBJ2-7; 10 bases are shared with TRBD1. The CDR3 runs 14 residues. CDR1 is SGHKS and CDR2 is YYEKEE in the germline V gene (reference sequence). Unmatched junction bases numbered 2, after V lost 3 bases and J lost 2 bases. CDR3 nucleotides: TGTGCCAGCAGCTGGGACAGGGGAACCTACGAGCAGTACTTC. Its protein is CASSWDRGTYEQYF. Drawing the rest from reference TRBV5-5 and TRBJ2-7, the complete variable domain is DAGVTQSPTHLIKTRGQQVTLRCSPISGHKSVSWYQQVLGQGPQFIFQYYEKEERGRGNFPDRFSARQFPNYSSELNVNALLLGDSALYLCASSWDRGTYEQYFGPGTRLTVT.

The chain combines TRBV3-1 (or the pseudogene TRBV3-2) with TRBJ2-2, with TRBD1 identical over 11 bases. Looked up from germline, CDR1 is LGHDT and CDR2 is YNNKEL (reference sequence). CDR3 size: 15 residues. With V trimmed by 6 bases and J by 8 bases, 8 bases remained unmatched. Here the CDR3 DNA reads TGTGCCAGCAGACCGTTGGACAGGGGGCCGGGGGAGCTGTTTTTT. Protein product: CASRPLDRGPGELFF.

V usage is TRBV9 and J usage is TRBJ1-2; possible D gene TRBD1, 6 bases. The ends were cut back, 3 bases at V and 4 bases at J, with 16 bases in the middle. In germline, CDR1 is SGDLS, CDR2 YYNGEE. This CDR3 is built from 15 residues. CDR3 sequence: CASSATGRVPYGYTF. Written as DNA, the CDR3 is TGTGCCAGCAGCGCGACAGGACGCGTACCCTATGGCTACACCTTC.

The chain couples TRBV9 to TRBJ1-1; 7 nucleotides line up with TRBD1. Germline assignment: CDR1 SGDLS and CDR2 YYNGEE. V was clipped by 0 bases and J by 3 bases; unmatched bases: 11. CDR3 length equals 17 residues. This CDR3 reads CASSVGLTSGQYTEAFF. The CDR3 nucleotides read TGTGCCAGCAGCGTAGGTCTTACCTCGGGACAGTACACTGAAGCTTTCTTT.

The chain links TRBV3-1 (or the pseudogene TRBV3-2) to TRBJ2-1, with D maybe TRBD2 (6 bases). Germline V gene sequence: CDR1 LGHDT, CDR2 YNNKEL (reference sequence). Trimming stripped 2 bases from V and 7 bases from J, with 12 bases between. This CDR3 comprises 14 residues. This CDR3 reads CASSQTGLSNEQFF. The CDR3 DNA reads TGTGCCAGCAGCCAAACGGGACTTTCGAATGAGCAGTTCTTC.

The genes are TRBV28 and TRBJ1-4, with 12 nucleotides matching TRBD1. Germline-derived CDR1 and CDR2 are MDHEN and SYDVKM. The V gene end was trimmed by 5 bases and the J gene end by 7 bases; junction bases not matched to a gene: 5. The CDR3 runs 15 residues. The CDR3 is CASSAGQGAGEKLFF. The DNA of the CDR3 is TGTGCCAGCAGTGCGGGACAGGGGGCGGGTGAAAAACTGTTTTTT.

This clone has just a few counts. This chain links TRBV19 with TRBJ1-2; 10 nucleotides line up with TRBD1. Germline V gene lookup returns CDR1 LNHDA and CDR2 SQIVND (reference sequence). After removal of 3 bases from V and 7 bases from J, the junction contained 11 bases not matched to a gene. The CDR3 totals 16 residues. In DNA form, the CDR3 reads TGTGCCAGTAGTATGGCCGGGGGACAGGGGAATCGTGGCTACACCTTC. Translated, it gives CASSMAGGQGNRGYTF.

This clone was seen a single time. This chain connects TRBV5-6 to TRBJ2-7; D possibly corresponds to TRBD1 (5 bases). The germline gives CDR1 SGHDT, CDR2 YYEEEE. This CDR3 spans 15 amino acids. Trimming shortened V by 2 bases and J by 6 bases, and 18 bases separated the two germline ends. The CDR3 here is CASSFPRTNPTEQYF. CDR3 in DNA: TGTGCCAGCAGCTTTCCTAGGACAAATCCCACCGAGCAGTACTTC.